This T cell receptor (beta chain) stems from a study of T cells in women clearing cervical HPV infection. Method: immunoSEQ multiplex PCR; TCRdb's copy keeps in-frame clones and lacks some. This table holds about 39,000 clones. With 3 bases clipped from V and 0 bases from J, the junction kept 8 bases outside the gene matches. The CDR3 covers 16 residues. CDR1 and CDR2 from the germline V gene are SGHDN and FVKESK. This clone is medium-sized (0.01 to 0.1%) by frequency. The CDR3 extends 3 residues past the end of the read, so its final part is completed from the germline J gene. Sequencing was carried out using blood buffy coat. The sequence was obtained from a woman aged 18 to 75 with a cervical HPV16 infection that either progressed to CIN3+ or cleared (not recorded which). The V call is TRBV14, the J call TRBJ2-7; 7 nucleotides agree with TRBD2. The CDR3 region is CASSQPSGNLSYEQYF. CDR3 DNA (partial): TGTGCCAGCAGCCAGCCAAGCGGGAACCTCTCCTACGAG.